The 25 T cell receptor beta chains in this list originate from one sample, sequenced in a study of identical twins. One entry per CDR3 protein results from TCRdb running MiXCR on the 5' RACE reads. The sample holds about 890,000 distinct CDR3 sequences, 10% to 15% seen once. The data were also submitted as part of a second study, on yellow fever vaccine responses in identical twins.

Specimen: PBMCs. Receptors originate from a woman aged 18-30 years in good health.

This clonotype was seen a handful of times. This chain connects TRBV20-1 to TRBJ2-3, with D perhaps matching TRBD2 (6 bases). Germline lookup yields CDR1 DFQATT and CDR2 SNEGSKA (reference sequence). The CDR3 is made up of 16 amino acids. V lost 3 bases and J 2 bases, leaving 18 bases between the germline ends. This chain's CDR3 is CSARGEAGRYTDTQYF. The CDR3 nucleotides are TGCAGTGCTAGGGGCGAGGCGGGGAGATACACAGATACGCAGTATTTT.

The rearrangement uses TRBV15 and TRBJ1-4; possibly TRBD1 for D (6 bases). This CDR3 is built from 15 residues. From germline, CDR1 is LNHNV and CDR2 YYDKDF (reference sequence). Between the trimmed V and J ends, which lost 3 bases and 7 bases, there was a span of 15 bases. Here the CDR3 reads CATSREGVRGEKLFF. The CDR3 DNA reads as TGTGCCACCAGCAGGGAGGGGGTAAGGGGTGAAAAACTGTTTTTT. Looking up the rest from reference TRBV15 and TRBJ1-4 gives the full variable domain: DAMVIQNPRYQVTQFGKPVTLSCSQTLNHNVMYWYQQKSSQAPKLLFHYYDKDFNNEADTPDNFQSRRPNTSFCFLDIRSPGLGDTAMYLCATSREGVRGEKLFFGSGTQLSVL.

This rearrangement joins TRBV5-6 to TRBJ1-1; D perhaps matches TRBD1 (6 bases). Looked up from germline, CDR1 is SGHDT and CDR2 is YYEEEE. V gave up 5 bases and J gave up 2 bases, with 19 bases separating them. The CDR3 contains 16 residues. This CDR3 reads CASSPDRTYRNTEAFF. The CDR3 DNA is TGTGCCAGCAGTCCTGACAGGACTTATCGAAACACTGAAGCTTTCTTT.

This chain connects TRBV12-3 or TRBV12-4 to TRBJ2-7, with TRBD2 identical over 9 bases. V lost 5 bases, J lost 3 bases, and 11 bases stayed unmatched. This CDR3 is 16 amino acids long. CDR3: CASSGGASGAGYEQYF. CDR3 in DNA: TGTGCCAGCAGTGGGGGGGCTAGCGGGGCCGGCTACGAGCAGTACTTC.

V is TRBV20-1 and J is TRBJ2-7; TRBD2 aligns across 10 bases. V lost 3 bases to trimming and J lost 0 bases; unmatched junction nucleotides: 5. The CDR3 covers 15 residues. Germline loops: CDR1 DFQATT, CDR2 SNEGSKA (reference sequence). The CDR3 loop is CSARNPSGSSYEQYV. In DNA form, the CDR3 reads TGCAGTGCTAGGAACCCTAGCGGGAGCTCCTACGAGCAGTACGTC.

The sample holds a few counts of this clonotype. The junction and the germline gene differ at one end; a read error may be behind it. The rearrangement links TRBV24-1 to TRBJ1-5; D gene ambiguous. This CDR3 region has 14 residues. Germline CDR1 KGHDR, CDR2 SFDVKD. The CDR3 sequence: CATSEESGNQPQHF. As DNA, the CDR3 is TGTGCCACCAGTGAAGAGTCGGGCAACCAGCCCCAGCATTTT.

In its sample, this clonotype was seen many times. The chain couples TRBV12-3 or TRBV12-4 to TRBJ1-6; D might be TRBD1 (6 bases). Trimming left V 6 bases short and J 9 bases short, with 15 bases between. The CDR3 runs to 14 residues. CDR3 DNA sequence: TGTGCCAGCAGCCCTGTGGGGGGCGTTTCACCCCTCCACTTT. Encoded protein: CASSPVGGVSPLHF.

J is TRBJ2-2 and V is TRBV28; 8 bases fit TRBD2. The CDR3 contains 16 residues. The J segment lost 6 bases and the V segment lost 3 bases, leaving 9 bases of the junction unmatched. CDR1 is MDHEN and CDR2 is SYDVKM in the germline V gene. CDR3 nucleotide sequence: TGTGCCAGCAGTTTTGGAAACGGGGGGGCCCCCGGGGAGCTGTTTTTT. Translated, it gives CASSFGNGGAPGELFF.

V usage is TRBV12-3 or TRBV12-4 and J usage is TRBJ1-5; D is unresolved. The CDR3 spans 13 residues. Between the trimmed V and J ends, which lost 5 bases and 3 bases, there was a span of 8 bases. CDR3 sequence (DNA): TGTGCCAGCAGTGCACCCGACAATCAGCCCCAGCATTTT. Translated: CASSAPDNQPQHF.

The CDR3 reads CASSDTGGPGEYEQYV. The CDR3 DNA follows: TGTGCCAGCAGTGATACAGGGGGCCCGGGGGAATACGAGCAGTACGTC. The chain has TRBV6-4 and TRBJ2-7; 9 positions match TRBD1. Germline V gene data show CDR1 as MRHNA and CDR2 as SNTAGT. Losses at the gene ends were 3 bases for V and 4 bases for J; bases not matched to a gene: 10. This CDR3 contains 16 residues.

The chain recombines TRBV28 with TRBJ1-6, with D tentatively TRBD1 (5 bases). Trimming cost V 9 bases and J 7 bases, with 13 bases left between them. The CDR3 has 13 residues. The germline gives CDR1 MDHEN, CDR2 SYDVKM. The CDR3 DNA sequence: TGTGCCAGTAAGACAGCAGAAAATTCACCCCTCCACTTT. Translation: CASKTAENSPLHF.

The chain links TRBV5-1 to TRBJ2-3; D gene uncertain. The CDR3 length is 15 residues. Trimming cost V 2 bases and J 1 base, with 11 bases left between them. CDR1 and CDR2 (germline): SGHRS, YFSETQ. The CDR3 reads CASSFGGFGTDTQYF. The CDR3 nucleotides are TGCGCCAGCAGCTTCGGTGGGTTCGGCACAGATACGCAGTATTTT.

The chain uses TRBV7-8 and TRBJ1-3; 10 bases are shared with TRBD1. Per the germline V gene, CDR1 is SGHVS and CDR2 is FQNEAQ. Trimming at V came to 5 bases and at J to 8 bases, leaving 6 bases not matched to a gene. This CDR3 has 14 amino acids. The CDR3 loop is CASSPGTGVYTIYF. DNA for the CDR3: TGTGCCAGCAGCCCGGGGACAGGGGTATACACCATATATTTT. The full variable domain, with the rest looked up from reference TRBV7-8 and TRBJ1-3, is GAGVSQSPRYKVAKRGQDVALRCDPISGHVSLFWYQQALGQGPEFLTYFQNEAQLDKSGLPSDRFFAERPEGSVSTLKIQRTQQEDSAVYLCASSPGTGVYTIYFGEGSWLTVV.

The table lists this clonotype with many counts. The rearrangement links TRBV6-5 to TRBJ2-7, with D possibly TRBD1 on 6 matching bases. V dropped 6 bases and J dropped 4 bases, with 13 bases sitting between them. The CDR3 is 13 amino acids. Germline CDR1 is MNHEY and CDR2 is SVGAGI. Here the CDR3 DNA reads TGTGCCAGCAGCTACAGGGACCGATACGAGCAGTACTTC. It encodes CASSYRDRYEQYF.

This clonotype showed up many times. The chain employs TRBV25-1 and TRBJ2-7; 9 bases align to TRBD1. The germline V gene has CDR1 MGHDK and CDR2 SYGVNS. CDR3 length equals 16 residues. V lost 3 bases and J lost 4; bases outside the gene matches: 10. DNA for the CDR3: TGTGCCAGCAGTGATTTGGGCCCGGGACAGGGTTACGAGCAGTACTTC. This sequence encodes CASSDLGPGQGYEQYF.

V is TRBV20-1 and J is TRBJ2-3; 9 bases fit TRBD2. This CDR3 region has 13 residues. V gave up 2 bases and J gave up 5 bases; unmatched junction bases: 2. Germline V CDR1 and CDR2: DFQATT, SNEGSKA (reference sequence). The CDR3 sequence: CSARRGGGDTQYF. Here the CDR3 DNA reads TGCAGTGCTAGACGCGGGGGGGGAGATACGCAGTATTTT.

This clonotype occurred many times. The chain links TRBV5-1 to TRBJ1-2; unclear D gene. The CDR3 is 13 amino acids. The V gene lost 1 base and the J gene lost 1 base, with 5 bases spanning the gap. The germline V gene encodes CDR1 SGHRS and CDR2 YFSETQ. The CDR3 region has the DNA TGCGCCAGCAGCTTGAACAGTAACTATGGCTACACCTTC. Translating gives CASSLNSNYGYTF.

This clonotype was seen more than once but under ten times. The chain couples TRBV5-1 to TRBJ1-2; D remains unclear. CDR3 length equals 17 residues. Germline values: CDR1 SGHRS, CDR2 YFSETQ. V lost 6 bases to trimming and J lost 2 bases, with 23 bases between them. CDR3 amino acids: CASTTRDGGHLNYGYTF. CDR3 in DNA: TGCGCCAGCACCACCCGTGACGGCGGGCACCTAAACTATGGCTACACCTTC.

The chain couples TRBV6-5 to TRBJ1-2, with D possibly TRBD1 on 6 matching bases. Trimming took off 6 bases at V and 5 bases at J, with 10 bases between the two ends. Germline V gene lookup returns CDR1 MNHEY and CDR2 SVGAGI. The CDR3 runs 12 residues. The CDR3 DNA reads TGTGCCAGCAGCGGACAGCCGTATGGCTACACCTTC. Residues: CASSGQPYGYTF.

The rearrangement uses TRBV7-9 and TRBJ2-1; D is uncertain. CDR3 length: 16 amino acids. The ends were cut back, 1 base at V and 7 bases at J, with 17 bases in the middle. The germline V gene has CDR1 SEHNR and CDR2 FQNEAQ (reference sequence). The CDR3 DNA reads TGTGCCAGCAGCTTAGTTGTCGTCACCTTCGATAATGAGCAGTTCTTC. This gives the protein CASSLVVVTFDNEQFF.

This clonotype was counted at least ten times. The gene calls are TRBV20-1 and TRBJ1-1; 8 bases are shared with TRBD1. The V segment lost 6 bases and the J segment 3 bases; nucleotides outside the gene matches: 12. CDR1 DFQATT and CDR2 SNEGSKA come from the germline V gene (reference sequence). The CDR3 sequence is 15 residues long. CDR3 region: CSAPDRVGGYTEAFF. CDR3 in DNA: TGCAGTGCCCCGGACAGGGTGGGAGGGTACACTGAAGCTTTCTTT.

This clonotype appeared a few times. The chain has TRBV5-4 and TRBJ2-1, with 15 positions matching TRBD2. With V trimmed by 6 bases and J by 9 bases, 7 bases remained unmatched. This CDR3 has 15 residues. Germline CDR1 and CDR2: SGHNT and YYREEE (reference sequence). The DNA for the CDR3 is TGTGCCAGCACCAGGACTAGCGGGAGGGCCGGTGAGCAGTTCTTC. This encodes CASTRTSGRAGEQFF.

This clonotype was detected a few times. The chain joins TRBV11-3 to TRBJ2-1; D is uncertain. The CDR3 contains 13 residues. The V gene's germline CDR1 is SGHNT and CDR2 YENEEA. V lost 0 bases, J lost 8 bases, and 8 bases lay in between. DNA for the CDR3: TGTGCCAGCAGCTTAGACCTCGGCGATGAGCAGTTCTTC. This translates into CASSLDLGDEQFF.

J is TRBJ1-5 and V is TRBV21-1. TRBV21-1 is recorded as a pseudogene. There are 11 residues in the CDR3. The CDR3 DNA is TGTGCCAGCAGCAAAGTAAAGCCCCAGCATTTT. Protein: CASSKVKPQHF.

This clonotype came up many times. V and J are TRBV7-9 and TRBJ2-3; the D is unclear. The germline V gene has CDR1 SEHNR and CDR2 FQNEAQ (reference sequence). The CDR3 is 14 residues long. Deletions cut 2 bases from V and 2 bases from J, with 8 bases between. This CDR3 reads CASSLLDSTDTQYF. CDR3 bases: TGTGCCAGCAGCTTACTCGACTCCACAGATACGCAGTATTTT. The full variable domain, completed using reference TRBV7-9 and TRBJ2-3, is DTGVSQNPRHKITKRGQNVTFRCDPISEHNRLYWYRQTLGQGPEFLTYFQNEAQLEKSRLLSDRFSAERPKGSFSTLEIQRTEQGDSAMYLCASSLLDSTDTQYFGPGTRLTVL.